This entry lists 30 T cell receptor beta chains sequenced from one sample in a study of tumor T cells in aggressive B-cell lymphoma. Sequencing was performed with immunoSEQ multiplex PCR; in TCRdb, only in-frame clones are kept and a portion is missing. The sample has approximately 3,100 clones, roughly 82% seen once. What was sequenced was tumor tissue. The receptors originated from an adult with diffuse large B cell lymphoma.

DNA of the CDR3: TGTGCCAGCAGCGTCCGACAGGAGAACACTGAAGCTTTCTTT. The encoded protein is CASSVRQENTEAFF. The V call is TRBV9, the J call TRBJ1-1; possible D gene TRBD1, 6 bases. CDR1 and CDR2 (germline): SGDLS, YYNGEE. The CDR3 covers 14 residues. The V end was cut by 2 bases, the J end by 1 base, with 9 bases between.

V usage is TRBV5-6 and J usage is TRBJ1-1; D is uncertain. The CDR3 totals 12 residues. The germline V and J ends were trimmed by 6 bases and 1 base, with 7 bases remaining between them. Germline assignment: CDR1 SGHDT and CDR2 YYEEEE. The CDR3 region is CASKTRNTEAFF. DNA for the CDR3: TGTGCCAGCAAGACACGGAACACTGAAGCTTTCTTT. Combining the CDR3 with reference TRBV5-6 and TRBJ1-1 gives the whole variable domain DAGVTQSPTHLIKTRGQQVTLRCSPKSGHDTVSWYQQALGQGPQFIFQYYEEEERQRGNFPDRFSGHQFPNYSSELNVNALLLGDSALYLCASKTRNTEAFFGQGTRLTVV.

This clone appeared a single time. This chain links TRBV30 with TRBJ1-5, with 10 positions matching TRBD1. J was trimmed by 3 bases and V by 3 bases; bases with no gene match: 2. Germline loops: CDR1 GTSNPN, CDR2 SVGIG (reference sequence). This CDR3 has 14 amino acids. CDR3 residues: CAWSGTGANQPQHF. CDR3 DNA sequence: TGTGCCTGGAGCGGGACAGGGGCCAATCAGCCCCAGCATTTT. The variable domain in full, with the rest retrieved from reference TRBV30 and TRBJ1-5, is SQTIHQWPATLVQPVGSPLSLECTVEGTSNPNLYWYRQAAGRGLQLLFYSVGIGQISSEVPQNLSASRPQDRQFILSSKKLLLSDSGFYLCAWSGTGANQPQHFGDGTRLSIL.

The gene calls are TRBV11-1 and TRBJ2-5; 7 nucleotides match TRBD2. CDR1 and CDR2 from the germline V gene are SGHAT and FQDESV (reference sequence). The ends lost 5 bases at V and 5 bases at J; junction bases unmatched: 8. The CDR3 runs to 14 residues. CDR3 sequence (DNA): TGTGCCAGCAGCCCGCGGGAGCCCGTGGAGACCCAGTACTTC. As protein: CASSPREPVETQYF.

The gene calls are TRBV7-3 and TRBJ1-1; D is uncertain. V lost 2 bases and J 8 bases, leaving 15 bases between the germline ends. The CDR3 is made up of 14 amino acids. Germline V CDR1 and CDR2: SGHTA, FQGTGA. The CDR3 protein is CASSLSPGTTEAFF. In nucleotides, the CDR3 is TGTGCCAGCAGCTTATCCCCGGGAACCACCGAAGCTTTCTTT.

This clone was counted once. V is TRBV4-2 and J is TRBJ2-3, with 8 positions matching TRBD2. Germline-derived CDR1 and CDR2 are LGHNA and YNFKEQ. Trimming took 4 bases from V and 10 from J; bases not matched to a gene: 13. This CDR3 contains 15 residues. CDR3 coding DNA: TGTGCCAGCAGCCCGTCGACTGAGACTAGCGATCCGCAGTATTTT. Protein sequence: CASSPSTETSDPQYF.

V and J are TRBV29-1 and TRBJ1-2, with D perhaps matching TRBD1 (6 bases). This CDR3 contains 15 residues. Germline CDR1 and CDR2: SQVTM and ANQGSEA. V lost 6 bases and J lost 2, with 19 bases in between. CDR3 sequence reads: CSVAKEQGVNYGYTF. Written as DNA, the CDR3 is TGCAGCGTCGCGAAGGAACAGGGAGTAAACTATGGCTACACCTTC.

V and J are TRBV27 and TRBJ2-7, with TRBD2 matching 16 bases. Germline assignment: CDR1 MNHEY and CDR2 SMNVEV (reference sequence). V lost 10 bases, J lost 1 base, and 7 bases stayed unmatched. The CDR3 loop spans 16 amino acids. Here the CDR3 DNA reads TGTGCCACCAGGGGACTAGCGGGGGGGAGGTCCTACGAGCAGTACTTC. This gives the protein CATRGLAGGRSYEQYF.

The chain joins TRBV27 to TRBJ2-5, with 12 bases that match TRBD2. After removal of 2 bases from V and 5 bases from J, the junction contained 6 bases not matched to a gene. The CDR3 sequence is 16 residues long. Germline V CDR1 and CDR2: MNHEY, SMNVEV (reference sequence). The CDR3 loop reads CASSLTSGGFAETQYF. The CDR3 coding sequence is TGTGCCAGCAGTTTAACTAGCGGGGGGTTTGCGGAGACCCAGTACTTC.

The chain links TRBV4-1 to TRBJ1-1; D perhaps matches TRBD1 (6 bases). Per germline, CDR1 MGHRA and CDR2 YSYEKL. Trimming removed 3 bases from V and 1 base from J, with 18 bases in between. This CDR3 has 17 residues. CDR3 coding DNA: TGCGCCAGCAGCCACCCCGAGGGGGGGGCGACGAACACTGAAGCTTTCTTT. Translated, it gives CASSHPEGGATNTEAFF.

This rearrangement joins TRBV4-1 to TRBJ2-5, with TRBD1 identical over 10 bases. Germline V gives CDR1 MGHRA, CDR2 YSYEKL. Germline trimming cut 4 bases from V and 3 bases from J; bases unmatched to any gene: 5. The CDR3 length is 15 residues. CDR3 protein: CASSRRDRGEETQYF. The CDR3 region has the DNA TGCGCCAGCAGCCGACGGGACAGGGGAGAAGAGACCCAGTACTTC.

This chain joins TRBV11-2 and TRBJ1-1, with TRBD1 matching 7 bases. Germline CDR1 is SGHAT and CDR2 is FQNNGV. This CDR3 spans 15 amino acids. Trimming took 2 bases from V and 0 from J; bases not matched to a gene: 3. The CDR3 sequence: CASSLQGQLNTEAFF. CDR3 nucleotides: TGTGCCAGCAGCTTACAGGGACAGTTGAACACTGAAGCTTTCTTT. The whole variable domain, filled in from reference TRBV11-2 and TRBJ1-1, reads EAGVAQSPRYKIIEKRQSVAFWCNPISGHATLYWYQQILGQGPKLLIQFQNNGVVDDSQLPKDRFSAERLKGVDSTLKIQPAKLEDSAVYLCASSLQGQLNTEAFFGQGTRLTVV.

This clone turned up a few times. The chain uses TRBV29-1 and TRBJ2-3, with 7 bases that match TRBD1. V shed 7 bases and J 0 bases; nucleotides not matched to a gene: 1. The CDR3 contains 12 residues. The V gene's germline CDR1 is SQVTM and CDR2 ANQGSEA. CDR3: CSATGSTDTQYF. DNA of the CDR3: TGCAGCGCGACAGGGAGCACAGATACGCAGTATTTT.

As regards this clone: The junction does not match germline at one end; this may be a read error. The genes are TRBV7-8 and TRBJ2-1; 9 bases agree with TRBD1. Per the germline V gene, CDR1 is SGHVS and CDR2 is FQNEAQ. CDR3 length equals 14 residues. The chain's CDR3 is CASSGSGTGNEQLF. In nucleotides, the CDR3 is TGTGCCAGCAGCGGTTCCGGGACAGGGAATGAGCAGCTCTTC.

The chain links TRBV5-1 to TRBJ1-1; 7 bases line up with TRBD1. CDR1 and CDR2 (germline): SGHRS, YFSETQ. CDR3 length: 14 residues. J was trimmed by 5 bases and V by 5 bases; bases with no gene match: 9. Here the CDR3 reads CASRQGGAGTEAFF. CDR3 in DNA: TGCGCCAGCAGGCAAGGGGGCGCGGGTACTGAAGCTTTCTTT.

This clone has only one observation. The rearrangement joins TRBV14 to TRBJ2-3, with D uncertain. The CDR3 totals 15 residues. Looked up from germline, CDR1 is SGHDN and CDR2 is FVKESK. V was pared by 0 bases and J by 6 bases, with 13 bases between. The CDR3 spells CASSQDTRRSDTQYF. In DNA form, the CDR3 reads TGTGCCAGCAGCCAAGATACGCGGCGGTCGGATACGCAGTATTTT.

V and J are TRBV2 and TRBJ1-5; D remains unclear. This CDR3 has 13 residues. V lost 7 bases, J lost 4 bases, and 11 bases lay in between. Germline V gene data show CDR1 as SNHLY and CDR2 as FYNNEI. The DNA for the CDR3 is TGTGCCAGCAATTTGGTGGAGAATCAGCCCCAGCATTTT. This encodes CASNLVENQPQHF.

This clone appeared once. This sequence joins TRBV2 and TRBJ2-5; D ambiguous. The DNA matches TRBJ2-7 better at its end, which makes the J call doubtful. Germline V gives CDR1 SNHLY, CDR2 FYNNEI. CDR3 length: 11 residues. DNA of the CDR3: TGTGCCAGCAGGGTTTCCTACGAGCAGTACTTC. It codes for CASRVSYEQYF.

J is TRBJ1-1 and V is TRBV5-1, with TRBD1 matching over 8 bases. V gave up 4 bases and J gave up 6 bases; unmatched junction bases: 5. The CDR3 has 13 residues. Germline V CDR1 and CDR2: SGHRS, YFSETQ. The DNA of the CDR3 is TGCGCCAGCAGCACACTACAGGGGGCTGAAGCTTTCTTT. It yields the protein CASSTLQGAEAFF.

This chain joins TRBV11-1 and TRBJ1-1; TRBD1 matches at 7 bases. The V and J ends lost 5 bases and 5 bases, in that order; junction bases with no gene match: 5. Germline V gene lookup returns CDR1 SGHAT and CDR2 FQDESV (reference sequence). The CDR3 consists of 13 residues. CDR3 amino acids: CASSNHRGTEAFF. Here the CDR3 DNA reads TGTGCCAGCAGCAATCACAGGGGAACTGAAGCTTTCTTT.

This clone was detected once. The chain links TRBV30 to TRBJ2-5; maybe TRBD2 (5 bases). CDR1 and CDR2 from the germline V gene are GTSNPN and SVGIG (reference sequence). V lost 1 base and J 5 bases, leaving 11 bases between the germline ends. The CDR3 runs to 13 residues. The CDR3 loop reads CAWSGGLSETQYF. The CDR3 nucleotides are TGTGCCTGGAGTGGAGGGCTCTCGGAGACCCAGTACTTC.

This clone was picked up one time. This chain uses TRBV7-2 with TRBJ1-2, with D perhaps TRBD1 (6 bases). Germline CDR1 and CDR2: SGHTA and FQGNSA. CDR3 length: 15 residues. Deletions cut 5 bases from V and 0 bases from J, with 13 bases between. CDR3 sequence: CASSPQGRANYGYTF. CDR3 sequence (DNA): TGTGCCAGCAGCCCACAGGGAAGGGCTAACTATGGCTACACCTTC.

V is TRBV6-1 and J is TRBJ2-1; perhaps TRBD1 as D (6 bases). Germline assignment: CDR1 MNHNS and CDR2 SASEGT. The V gene lost 4 bases and the J gene lost 4 bases, with 11 bases spanning the gap. This CDR3 comprises 14 residues. DNA for the CDR3: TGTGCCAGCAGTGCAGAGGACAGATACAATGAGCAGTTCTTC. Translation: CASSAEDRYNEQFF.

V and J are TRBV2 and TRBJ2-1, with 10 bases identical to TRBD1. Per the germline V gene, CDR1 is SNHLY and CDR2 is FYNNEI. V shed 6 bases, J shed 6 bases, and the junction held 8 bases outside the gene matches. This CDR3 comprises 15 residues. The CDR3 loop is CASRSGTGVFNEQFF. The CDR3 DNA sequence: TGTGCCAGCAGGTCCGGGACAGGGGTTTTCAATGAGCAGTTCTTC.

This chain links TRBV18 with TRBJ2-7, with 7 nucleotides matching TRBD1. In germline, CDR1 is KGHSH, CDR2 LQKENI. Germline trimming cut 4 bases from V and 4 bases from J; bases unmatched to any gene: 7. The CDR3 runs 14 residues. CDR3 loop: CASSLTDRAYEQYF. CDR3 bases: TGTGCCAGCTCACTTACTGACAGGGCGTACGAGCAGTACTTC.

The chain combines TRBV5-1 with TRBJ2-7; D unclear. The CDR3 contains 14 residues. The germline gives CDR1 SGHRS, CDR2 YFSETQ. The V and J ends lost 1 base and 0 bases respectively, with 8 bases between them. CDR3 nucleotides: TGCGCCAGCAGCTTGAGAACAGTCTCCTACGAGCAGTACTTC. Amino acids: CASSLRTVSYEQYF. Using reference TRBV5-1 and TRBJ2-7 for the parts outside the CDR3, the full variable domain is KAGVTQTPRYLIKTRGQQVTLSCSPISGHRSVSWYQQTPGQGLQFLFEYFSETQRNKGNFPGRFSGRQFSNSRSEMNVSTLELGDSALYLCASSLRTVSYEQYFGPGTRLTVT.

As for this clone: The junction and the germline gene differ at one end; a read error may be behind it. The chain joins TRBV5-1 to TRBJ1-1; TRBD1 aligns across 7 bases. CDR1 is SGHRS and CDR2 is YFSETQ in the germline V gene. The CDR3 is 13 residues long. CDR3 nucleotides: TGCGCCGGCAGCTTCCAGGGGGACACTGAAGCTTTCTTT. This translates into CAGSFQGDTEAFF. Looking up the rest from reference TRBV5-1 and TRBJ1-1 gives the full variable domain: KAGVTQTPRYLIKTRGQQVTLSCSPISGHRSVSWYQQTPGQGLQFLFEYFSETQRNKGNFPGRFSGRQFSNSRSEMNVSTLELGDSALYLCAGSFQGDTEAFFGQGTRLTVV.

This clone was picked up one time. The chain is built from TRBV5-1 and TRBJ1-5, with D uncertain. CDR1 and CDR2 from the germline V gene are SGHRS and YFSETQ. The CDR3 has 13 residues. Trimming shortened V by 0 bases and J by 4 bases, and 5 bases separated the two germline ends. CDR3 nucleotides: TGCGCCAGCAGCTTGGACATAAATCAGCCCCAGCATTTT. Protein: CASSLDINQPQHF.

This clone was observed once. For the CDR3, the DNA is TGTGCCAGCAGCCCTAGGTGGACAGGGGGCCTCAATGAGCAGTTCTTC. Translating gives CASSPRWTGGLNEQFF. This sequence joins TRBV11-3 and TRBJ2-1, with TRBD1 matching 11 bases. The V segment lost 5 bases and the J segment 6 bases; nucleotides outside the gene matches: 9. The CDR3 is 16 residues long. Germline loops: CDR1 SGHNT, CDR2 YENEEA.

This chain links TRBV4-2 with TRBJ2-3; D gene ambiguous. Between the trimmed V and J ends, which lost 0 bases and 2 bases, there was a span of 9 bases. CDR3 length: 15 residues. CDR1 and CDR2 (germline): LGHNA, YNFKEQ. The CDR3 nucleotides read TGTGCCAGCAGCCAAGATCCCAGAAACACAGATACGCAGTATTTT. Residues: CASSQDPRNTDTQYF.